Sequencing of this TCR beta chain was carried out in a study of blood T cell repertoires in COVID-19 (dated by TCRdb to 2020 to 2021). Regarding the study in general: The collaborator samples originated in the United States, Italy and Spain and spanned the acute and convalescent phases of COVID-19. The prospective study material was composed of cDNA or gDNA derived from T cells, B-cell-depleted T cells, or PBMCs. The dataset comprised deeply sampled blood TCRbeta repertoires from subjects exposed to, actively infected with, or recovered from COVID-19. A freely available public database, intended as a resource for researchers studying the immune response to SARS-CoV-2, is where the repertoires were released. Samples were obtained from the ongoing ImmuneRACE study (first 160 participants) and from over a thousand subjects provided by 6 global collaborators. The sample metadata nearly always contained a de-identified subject ID, COVID-19 status, age in years and sex. Where HLA class I and class II types were available, the types were taken from metadata supplied by the sample provider, not from assay-based typing.

The study at large found these results: The amount of clinical and demographic metadata varied by source and participant and was provided uncurated.

The immunoSEQ Assay, a bias-controlled multiplex PCR, was used to amplify TCRbeta CDR3 regions from genomic DNA. The study's own analysis went as follows. Within the assay, amplification of reference gene primers was used to estimate how many nucleated cells each sample contained. To quantify the absolute abundance of each unique TCRbeta CDR3 rearrangement, sequence reads were collapsed and filtered. For each sample, productive Simpson clonality was calculated as the square root of Simpson's diversity index across productive rearrangements. Not all clones reach the TCRdb copy of this immuneACCESS table, which keeps in-frame sequences only. Checked studies attribute under half of the gap to unresolved V genes and leave the rest unexplained. The V and J calls and clone size come from that table; D and trimming were worked out from the DNA. The sample records fewer than 300,000 clones, under 85% of which are singletons. 0.87% of the sample lies in the top ten.

One collaborating source in Seattle enrolled patients while the patients were actively infected and followed the patients over time throughout the course of disease. Whole blood was collected in K2EDTA tubes by collaborating institutions according to the institutions' own protocols. For TCRbeta analysis, collaborators shipped samples as frozen whole blood, isolated PBMCs, or DNA extracted from either of those sample types. This clone has just one count. Its specific antigen is unknown. No base quality values were provided; no much bigger clone lies one nucleotide off. CDR1 and CDR2, per the germline V gene, are SGHRS and YFSETQ. The CDR3, cysteine through phenylalanine, is 12 amino acids long. The read is trimmed to its CDR3 DNA, 36 bases read in frame from base 1. V is pared back by 4 bases and J by 5 bases, with 9 bases lying between the germline termini.

The TCR comes from a human donor with COVID-19, enrolled during active disease. The donor label of this sample is uncertain. The specimen was peripheral blood. The V and J segments used are TRBV5-1 and TRBJ1-2, and possibly TRBD1, on 5 matching bases. The CDR3 protein: CASSREGYGYTF. The DNA sequence follows: TGCGCCAGCAGCAGGGAGGGGTATGGCTACACCTTC.